Sequencing of this TCR beta chain was carried out in a study of Ad26.COV2.S vaccination and SARS-CoV-2 variants. Data came from immunoSEQ multiplex PCR; TCRdb stores just in-frame clones and leaves some out. The sample yields roughly 400,000 clones, less than 95% seen once. The germline CDR1 and CDR2 sequences are LGHNA and YSLEER. Trimming removed 0 bases from V and 5 bases from J, with 10 bases in between. The CDR3 totals 14 residues. Indicated treatment: 19 received Ad26.COV2.S at low or high dose, single or two shots; a few received placebo; per-sample allocation not given. The samples date from day 63 after the first vaccine or placebo injection.

The TCR sequence derives from a person aged 18-65 years who received the Ad26.COV2.S COVID-19 vaccine or a placebo. This sequence joins TRBV4-3 and TRBJ1-1; tentative D call: TRBD1 (6 bases). Sample: peripheral blood, taken in a trial of Ad26.COV2.S vaccine versus placebo. CDR3 region: CASSQDQGGTEAFF. In nucleotides, the CDR3 is TGCGCCAGCAGCCAAGATCAAGGGGGAACTGAAGCTTTCTTT.